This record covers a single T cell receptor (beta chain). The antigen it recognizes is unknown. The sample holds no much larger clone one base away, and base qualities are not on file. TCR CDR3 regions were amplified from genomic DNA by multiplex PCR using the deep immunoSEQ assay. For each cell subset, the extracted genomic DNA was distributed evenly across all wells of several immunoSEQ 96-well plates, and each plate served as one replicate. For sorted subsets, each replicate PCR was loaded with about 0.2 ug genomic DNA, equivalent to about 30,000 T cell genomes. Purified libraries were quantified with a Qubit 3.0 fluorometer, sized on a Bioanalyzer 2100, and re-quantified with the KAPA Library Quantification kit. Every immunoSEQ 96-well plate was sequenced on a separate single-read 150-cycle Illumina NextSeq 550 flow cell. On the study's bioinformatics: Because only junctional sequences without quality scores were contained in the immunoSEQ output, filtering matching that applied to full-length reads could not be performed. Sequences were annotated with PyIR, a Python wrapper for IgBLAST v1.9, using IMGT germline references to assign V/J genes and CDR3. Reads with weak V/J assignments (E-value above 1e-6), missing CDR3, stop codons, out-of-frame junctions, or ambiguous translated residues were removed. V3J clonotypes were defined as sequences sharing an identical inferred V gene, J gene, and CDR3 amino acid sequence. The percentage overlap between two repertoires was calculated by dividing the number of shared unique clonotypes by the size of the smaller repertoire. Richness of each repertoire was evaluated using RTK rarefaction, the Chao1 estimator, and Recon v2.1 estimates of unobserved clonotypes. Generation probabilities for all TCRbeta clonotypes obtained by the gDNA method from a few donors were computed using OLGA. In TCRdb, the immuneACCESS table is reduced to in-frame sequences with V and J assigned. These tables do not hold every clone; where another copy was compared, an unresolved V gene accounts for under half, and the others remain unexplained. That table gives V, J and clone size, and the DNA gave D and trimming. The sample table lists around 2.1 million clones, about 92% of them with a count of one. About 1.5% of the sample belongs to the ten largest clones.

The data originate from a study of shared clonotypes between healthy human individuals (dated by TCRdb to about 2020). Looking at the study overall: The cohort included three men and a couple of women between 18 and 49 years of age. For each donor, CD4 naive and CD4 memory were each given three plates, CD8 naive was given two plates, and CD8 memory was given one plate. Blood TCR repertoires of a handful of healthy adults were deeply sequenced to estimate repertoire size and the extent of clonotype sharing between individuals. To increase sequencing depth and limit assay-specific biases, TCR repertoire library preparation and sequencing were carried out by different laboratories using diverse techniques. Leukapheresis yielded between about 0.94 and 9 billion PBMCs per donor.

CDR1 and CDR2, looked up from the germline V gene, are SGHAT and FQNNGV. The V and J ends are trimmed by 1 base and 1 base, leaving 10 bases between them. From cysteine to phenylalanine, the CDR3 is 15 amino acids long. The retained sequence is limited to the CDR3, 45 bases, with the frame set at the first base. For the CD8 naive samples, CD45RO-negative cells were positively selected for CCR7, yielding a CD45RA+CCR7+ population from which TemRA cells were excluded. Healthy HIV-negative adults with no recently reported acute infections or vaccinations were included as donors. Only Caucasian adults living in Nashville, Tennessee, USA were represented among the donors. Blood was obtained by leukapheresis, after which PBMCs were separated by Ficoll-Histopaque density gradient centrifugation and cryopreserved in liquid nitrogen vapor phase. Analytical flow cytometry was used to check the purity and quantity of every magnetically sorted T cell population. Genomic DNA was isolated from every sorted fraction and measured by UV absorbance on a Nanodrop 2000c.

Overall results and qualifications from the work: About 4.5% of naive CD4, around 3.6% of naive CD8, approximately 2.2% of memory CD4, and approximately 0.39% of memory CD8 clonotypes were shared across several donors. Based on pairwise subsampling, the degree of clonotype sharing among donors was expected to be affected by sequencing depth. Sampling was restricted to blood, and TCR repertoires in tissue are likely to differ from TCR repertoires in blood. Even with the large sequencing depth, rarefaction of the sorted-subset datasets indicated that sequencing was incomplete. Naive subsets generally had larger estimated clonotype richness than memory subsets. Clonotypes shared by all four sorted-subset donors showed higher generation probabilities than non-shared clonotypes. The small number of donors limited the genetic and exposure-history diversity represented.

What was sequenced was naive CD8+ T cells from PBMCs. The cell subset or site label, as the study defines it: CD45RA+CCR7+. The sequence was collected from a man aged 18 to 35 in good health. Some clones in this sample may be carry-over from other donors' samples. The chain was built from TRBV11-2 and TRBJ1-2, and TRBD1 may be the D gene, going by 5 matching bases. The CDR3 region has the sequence CASSLGWGDNYGYTF. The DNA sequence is TGTGCCAGCAGCTTAGGCTGGGGGGATAACTATGGCTACACCTTC.